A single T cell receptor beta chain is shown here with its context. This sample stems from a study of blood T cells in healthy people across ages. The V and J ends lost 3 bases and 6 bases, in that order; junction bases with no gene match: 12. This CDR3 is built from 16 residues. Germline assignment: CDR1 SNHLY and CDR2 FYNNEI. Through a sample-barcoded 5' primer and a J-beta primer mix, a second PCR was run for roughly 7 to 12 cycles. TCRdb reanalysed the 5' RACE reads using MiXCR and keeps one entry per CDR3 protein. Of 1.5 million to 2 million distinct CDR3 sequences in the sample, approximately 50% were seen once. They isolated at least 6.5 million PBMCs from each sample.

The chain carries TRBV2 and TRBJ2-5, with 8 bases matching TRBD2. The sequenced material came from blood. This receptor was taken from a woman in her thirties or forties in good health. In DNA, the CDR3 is TGTGCCAGCAGTGAGAGGGTTAGCGGGAACTTGAAGACCCAGTACTTC. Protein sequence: CASSERVSGNLKTQYF. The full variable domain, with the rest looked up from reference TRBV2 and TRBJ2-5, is EPEVTQTPSHQVTQMGQEVILRCVPISNHLYFYWYRQILGQKVEFLVSFYNNEISEKSEIFDDQFSVERPDGSNFTLKIRSTKLEDSAMYFCASSERVSGNLKTQYFGPGTRLLVL.